A single sample is the source of the 19 T cell receptor beta chains below, sequenced in a study of cytomegalovirus exposure and HLA in healthy donors. The PCR had 60 Vbeta and 13 Jbeta primers. Repertoires were generated with immunoSEQ multiplex PCR, while TCRdb's copy carries only in-frame clones and drops some. The data hold approximately 150,000 clones, with about 71% observed a single time. The specimen sequenced was PBMCs. The receptor set was obtained from a woman in her 30s in good health and CMV-seronegative.

This chain connects TRBV9 to TRBJ2-2; the match to TRBD1 covers 9 bases. Germline CDR1 SGDLS, CDR2 YYNGEE. This CDR3 comprises 16 residues. With 4 bases clipped from V and 3 bases from J, the junction kept 7 bases outside the gene matches. The CDR3 loop reads CASSTRDREYTGELFF. The CDR3 nucleotides read TGTGCCAGCAGCACCCGGGACAGGGAATACACCGGGGAGCTGTTTTTT.

The gene calls are TRBV28 and TRBJ2-5; TRBD2 matches 9 bases. Germline V gives CDR1 MDHEN, CDR2 SYDVKM. This CDR3 is built from 14 residues. V lost 5 bases and J lost 4; bases outside the gene matches: 5. CDR3 nucleotide sequence: TGTGCCAGCAGTCCCCATAGCGGGAGAGAGACCCAGTACTTC. Its protein is CASSPHSGRETQYF.

This chain connects TRBV7-2 to TRBJ2-4, with TRBD1 matching over 7 bases. The CDR3 runs to 15 residues. The germline V gene has CDR1 SGHTA and CDR2 FQGNSA. With 5 bases clipped from V and 0 bases from J, the junction kept 4 bases outside the gene matches. CDR3 sequence (DNA): TGTGCCAGCAGCCCGGGACAGATAGCCAAAAACATTCAGTACTTC. Translating it yields CASSPGQIAKNIQYF.

The V and J genes are TRBV28 and TRBJ2-5, with 13 bases that match TRBD2. Germline assignment: CDR1 MDHEN and CDR2 SYDVKM. CDR3 length: 16 residues. V gave up 5 bases and J gave up 5 bases; unmatched junction bases: 8. CDR3 sequence: CASSPSGTSGTETQYF. The CDR3 DNA sequence: TGTGCCAGCAGTCCCTCCGGGACTAGCGGGACGGAGACCCAGTACTTC.

This rearrangement joins TRBV27 to TRBJ2-7; TRBD2 aligns across 8 bases. CDR3 length equals 15 residues. CDR1 is MNHEY, CDR2 SMNVEV, per germline (reference sequence). J gave up 2 bases and V 4 bases, and 7 bases lay outside the gene matches. The CDR3 DNA follows: TGTGCCAGCAGTTACCGGACTAGCTACGCCTACGAGCAGTACTTC. It translates to CASSYRTSYAYEQYF.

This clone was seen just once. CDR3: CASSARQGASSYEQYF. The DNA for the CDR3 is TGTGCCAGCAGCGCACGACAGGGGGCTAGCTCCTACGAGCAGTACTTC. The rearrangement uses TRBV9 and TRBJ2-7, with 10 bases identical to TRBD1. The CDR3 extends over 16 amino acids. Germline CDR1 SGDLS, CDR2 YYNGEE. The trim removed 3 bases at V and 0 bases at J, leaving 6 bases unmatched.

The chain employs TRBV6-5 and TRBJ2-2, with TRBD2 identical over 10 bases. The trim removed 7 bases at V and 6 bases at J, leaving 8 bases unmatched. The CDR3 length is 15 residues. Germline V CDR1 and CDR2: MNHEY, SVGAGI. The CDR3 nucleotides are TGTGCCAGCAACAAAGGACTAGCGGTTGCCGGGGAGCTGTTTTTT. It translates to CASNKGLAVAGELFF.

For the CDR3, the DNA is TGTGCCAGCAGCTTTCAGCGGGAGTGGGAGCAGTACTTC. Translation: CASSFQREWEQYF. The chain is built from TRBV13 and TRBJ2-5; 8 bases fit TRBD2. Germline CDR1 PRHDT, CDR2 FYEKMQ (reference sequence). The ends lost 3 bases at V and 11 bases at J; junction bases unmatched: 8. The CDR3 runs 13 residues.

The chain carries TRBV23-1 and TRBJ1-3, with D uncertain. TRBV23-1 is an open reading frame, and its role is uncertain. V was clipped by 3 bases and J by 4 bases, with 13 bases between them. CDR3 length: 15 amino acids. For the CDR3, the DNA is TGCGCCAGCAGTCATCTGGCGGGTGGCGGAAACACCATATATTTT. Amino acid sequence: CASSHLAGGGNTIYF.

This clone showed up just a few times. The rearrangement links TRBV9 to TRBJ2-1; 10 bases match TRBD2. CDR1 is SGDLS and CDR2 is YYNGEE in the germline V gene. This CDR3 is built from 16 residues. V shed 4 bases, J shed 2 bases, and the junction held 6 bases outside the gene matches. The CDR3 is CASSYAGTSAYNEQFF. CDR3 sequence (DNA): TGTGCCAGCAGCTATGCCGGGACTAGCGCCTACAATGAGCAGTTCTTC.

A few counts support this clone. The chain links TRBV5-1 to TRBJ2-7; 7 nucleotides agree with TRBD2. The V segment lost 0 bases and the J segment 6 bases; nucleotides outside the gene matches: 6. Per the germline V gene, CDR1 is SGHRS and CDR2 is YFSETQ. This CDR3 comprises 14 residues. As DNA, the CDR3 is TGCGCCAGCAGCTTGGCCGGGACTATTTCCGAGCAGTACTTC. Residues: CASSLAGTISEQYF.

The chain is built from TRBV6-6 and TRBJ1-1, with TRBD1 matching over 7 bases. This CDR3 spans 15 amino acids. With V trimmed by 5 bases and J by 0 bases, 6 bases remained unmatched. The germline V gene encodes CDR1 MNHNY and CDR2 SVGAGI (reference sequence). The CDR3 sequence is CASSPPTGMNTEAFF. Written as DNA, the CDR3 is TGTGCCAGCAGTCCCCCGACAGGGATGAACACTGAAGCTTTCTTT.

This rearrangement joins TRBV9 to TRBJ1-6; perhaps TRBD1 as D (6 bases). The CDR3 has 15 amino acids. The V end was cut by 0 bases, the J end by 10 bases, with 14 bases between. CDR1 and CDR2 (germline): SGDLS, YYNGEE. The CDR3 region has the DNA TGTGCCAGCAGCGTAGGTGTTGGGGGCGTATCACCCCTCCACTTT. Its translation is CASSVGVGGVSPLHF.

This chain connects TRBV4-3 to TRBJ1-1; 9 nucleotides line up with TRBD1. Germline V lookup: CDR1 LGHNA, CDR2 YSLEER. V dropped 1 base and J dropped 3; count of bases not matched to a gene: 3. The CDR3 spans 15 residues. In nucleotides, the CDR3 is TGCGCCAGCAGCCAAGGGAGACAGGGGGACACTGAAGCTTTCTTT. It encodes CASSQGRQGDTEAFF.

The chain uses TRBV7-9 and TRBJ2-2, with 8 bases identical to TRBD1. V trimming: 2 bases; J trimming: 1 base; junction bases outside the gene matches: 12. The CDR3 has 19 residues. Germline V CDR1 and CDR2: SEHNR, FQNEAQ (reference sequence). The CDR3 reads CASSLFRLRTGKNTGELFF. The CDR3 region has the DNA TGTGCCAGCAGCTTATTTCGGTTGAGGACAGGGAAGAACACCGGGGAGCTGTTTTTT.

This chain links TRBV5-1 with TRBJ1-2; unclear D gene. The CDR3 is 12 amino acids. The germline CDR1 and CDR2 sequences are SGHRS and YFSETQ. The germline V and J ends were trimmed by 3 bases and 7 bases, with 10 bases remaining between them. Written as DNA, the CDR3 is TGCGCCAGCAGCTCTGAGTACCGTGGCTACACCTTC. Protein: CASSSEYRGYTF.

The chain joins TRBV16 to TRBJ1-5; D is unclear. Germline CDR1 and CDR2: KGHSY and FQNENV. The CDR3 runs 14 residues. The ends were cut back, 3 bases at V and 0 bases at J, with 6 bases in the middle. Here the CDR3 DNA reads TGTGCCAGCAGCCACGGTGATAGCAATCAGCCCCAGCATTTT. Protein sequence: CASSHGDSNQPQHF. Using reference TRBV16 and TRBJ1-5 for the parts outside the CDR3, the full variable domain is GEEVAQTPKHLVRGEGQKAKLYCAPIKGHSYVFWYQQVLKNEFKFLISFQNENVFDETGMPKERFSAKCLPNSPCSLEIQATKLEDSAVYFCASSHGDSNQPQHFGDGTRLSIL.

The genes are TRBV10-3 and TRBJ2-1; 9 bases fit TRBD2. This CDR3 comprises 16 residues. The germline gives CDR1 ENHRY, CDR2 SYGVKD. V dropped 2 bases and J dropped 6; count of bases not matched to a gene: 8. CDR3 bases: TGTGCCATCAGTGAGGTTCTAGCGGGAACTACCAATGAGCAGTTCTTC. It yields the protein CAISEVLAGTTNEQFF.

The gene calls are TRBV4-1 and TRBJ2-7, with D perhaps matching TRBD1 (6 bases). Germline CDR1 MGHRA, CDR2 YSYEKL. There are 16 residues in the CDR3. V was shortened by 1 base and J by 7 bases, with 20 bases between the two germline ends. In nucleotides, the CDR3 is TGCGCCAGCAGCCAAGCAGGGGTGCAGGGAATTGGGGAGCAGTACTTC. It encodes CASSQAGVQGIGEQYF.